This note documents a single T cell receptor (beta chain) sequence. The data were taken from a study of blood T cell repertoires in COVID-19. Study-level information: COVID-19 samples, acute and convalescent, were from the United States, Italy and Spain. From T cells, B-cell-depleted T cells, or PBMCs came the material, which was cDNA or gDNA.

Per germline, CDR1 SGDLS and CDR2 YYNGEE. V shed 4 bases and J 3 bases; nucleotides not matched to a gene: 1. CDR3 length: 14 residues. How the authors handled the data: Researchers report that nucleated cell counts were estimated from reference gene primer amplification. TCRdb keeps only in-frame clones here, not all; method: immunoSEQ multiplex PCR. D and trimming were read from the DNA, whereas the V and J calls and clone size are those reported in that table. Of roughly 100,000 clones listed, under 80% are singletons. The chain links TRBV9 to TRBJ2-1, with 10 positions matching TRBD1. Input material: peripheral blood. The receptor's source is a woman in her sixties or seventies with acute or convalescent COVID-19. The CDR3: CASSRTGGYNEQFF. The CDR3 region has the DNA TGTGCCAGCAGCCGGACAGGGGGCTACAATGAGCAGTTCTTC.